This T cell receptor beta chain was sequenced during a study of cytomegalovirus exposure and HLA in healthy donors. PCR employed 60 Vbeta and 13 Jbeta primers. Measured with immunoSEQ multiplex PCR; TCRdb has only the in-frame clones, and not every one. This sample has approximately 79,000 clones; around 76% occur once, and the top ten carry 5.5%. Study-level points and caveats: There were a few CMV-associated chains whose specificity for CMV antigens was confirmed in vitro. What a later analysis showed was that several of the most significant clusters appeared linked to common viral pathogens. Researchers reported from a later analysis that most CMV-associated TCR beta chains appeared HLA-restricted.

A few counts support this clone. Antigen unknown. CDR3 length: 15 amino acids. From germline, CDR1 is SGHNT and CDR2 YYREEE (reference sequence). V lost 3 bases and J 11 bases, leaving 23 bases between the germline ends. Sequenced input: PBMCs. This TCR was recovered from a male donor in good health and CMV-seropositive. The chain recombines TRBV5-4 with TRBJ1-1; the D gene is possibly TRBD1 (6 bases). The CDR3 region is CASSSGGQGINSAFF. DNA of the CDR3: TGTGCCAGCAGCTCCGGGGGGCAGGGTATCAATTCGGCTTTCTTT.